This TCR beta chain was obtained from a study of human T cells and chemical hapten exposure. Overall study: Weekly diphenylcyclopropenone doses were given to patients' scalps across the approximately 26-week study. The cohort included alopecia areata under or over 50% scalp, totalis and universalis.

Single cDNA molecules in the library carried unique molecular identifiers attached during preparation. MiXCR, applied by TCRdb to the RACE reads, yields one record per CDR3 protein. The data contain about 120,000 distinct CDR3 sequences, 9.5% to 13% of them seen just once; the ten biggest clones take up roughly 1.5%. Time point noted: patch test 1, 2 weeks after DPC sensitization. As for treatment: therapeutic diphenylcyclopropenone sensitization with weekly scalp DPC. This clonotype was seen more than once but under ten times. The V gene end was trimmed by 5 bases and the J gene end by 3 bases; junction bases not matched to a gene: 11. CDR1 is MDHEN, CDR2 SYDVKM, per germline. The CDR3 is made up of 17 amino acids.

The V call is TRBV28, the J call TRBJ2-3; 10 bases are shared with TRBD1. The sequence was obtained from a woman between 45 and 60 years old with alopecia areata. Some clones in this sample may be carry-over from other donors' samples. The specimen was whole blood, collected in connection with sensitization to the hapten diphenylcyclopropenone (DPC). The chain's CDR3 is CASSPRQGASGTDTQYF. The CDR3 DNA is TGTGCCAGCAGTCCCCGACAGGGGGCCTCAGGAACAGATACGCAGTATTTT.